A single sample is the source of the 7 T cell receptor beta chains below, sequenced in a study of cytomegalovirus exposure and HLA in healthy donors. It was with 60 Vbeta and 13 Jbeta primers that the PCR ran. TCRdb's table, derived via immunoSEQ multiplex PCR, lists solely in-frame clones and lacks some. The data contain more than 85,000 clones, 75% of them singletons. Material: PBMCs. All receptors derive from a man aged 40-49 years in good health and CMV-seronegative.

The V gene is TRBV10-3, the J gene TRBJ1-2; D perhaps matches TRBD1 (6 bases). V lost 8 bases to trimming and J lost 3 bases, with 16 bases between them. Germline CDR1 is ENHRY and CDR2 is SYGVKD. This CDR3 region has 14 residues. In nucleotides, the CDR3 is TGTGCCATCGGGCAGGGGAAGAGCCACTATGGCTACACCTTC. Residues: CAIGQGKSHYGYTF.

The chain is built from TRBV6-5 and TRBJ1-2, with D maybe TRBD1 (6 bases). The germline V and J ends were trimmed by 1 base and 6 bases, with 12 bases remaining between them. Looked up from germline, CDR1 is MNHEY and CDR2 is SVGAGI. CDR3 size: 14 residues. The CDR3 DNA is TGTGCCAGCAGTTACTACAGGGATACCGATGGCTACACCTTC. As protein: CASSYYRDTDGYTF.

V gene TRBV7-9 combines with J gene TRBJ1-1; a weak D match, TRBD1 (5 bases). V lost 5 bases and J 0 bases, leaving 13 bases between the germline ends. This CDR3 contains 15 residues. Germline V gene data show CDR1 as SEHNR and CDR2 as FQNEAQ (reference sequence). CDR3 amino acids: CASSHVTGLNTEAFF. CDR3 coding DNA: TGTGCCAGCAGCCACGTCACAGGTTTGAACACTGAAGCTTTCTTT.

The rearrangement joins TRBV4-2 to TRBJ2-7, with D tentatively TRBD2 (7 bases). This CDR3 contains 15 residues. V was pared by 0 bases and J by 5 bases, with 14 bases between. The germline V gene encodes CDR1 LGHNA and CDR2 YNFKEQ. The CDR3 nucleotides are TGTGCCAGCAGCCAAGAAGGCAGGGAGGGGGACGAGCAGTACTTC. Amino acid sequence: CASSQEGREGDEQYF.

This chain links TRBV2 with TRBJ1-1; no reliable D call. The CDR3 loop spans 12 amino acids. From germline, CDR1 is SNHLY and CDR2 FYNNEI. V lost 8 bases and J lost 8, with 15 bases in between. CDR3 amino acids: CASHLEGLEAFF. The CDR3, as DNA: TGTGCCAGCCATCTGGAAGGACTGGAAGCTTTCTTT.

DNA for the CDR3: TGTGCCAGCAGCTTAGTGGCGACAGGGGTATCCTACGAGCAGTACTTC. Its translation: CASSLVATGVSYEQYF. V gene TRBV7-9 combines with J gene TRBJ2-7, with 8 bases identical to TRBD1. Trimming removed 1 base from V and 1 base from J; junction bases left unmatched: 6. Germline values: CDR1 SEHNR, CDR2 FQNEAQ (reference sequence). The CDR3 loop spans 16 amino acids. Combining the CDR3 with reference TRBV7-9 and TRBJ2-7 gives the whole variable domain DTGVSQNPRHKITKRGQNVTFRCDPISEHNRLYWYRQTLGQGPEFLTYFQNEAQLEKSRLLSDRFSAERPKGSFSTLEIQRTEQGDSAMYLCASSLVATGVSYEQYFGPGTRLTVT.

This rearrangement joins TRBV7-2 to TRBJ2-6, with D unclear. This CDR3 spans 19 amino acids. CDR1 and CDR2 (germline): SGHTA, FQGNSA. V shed 2 bases and J shed 0 bases, with 17 bases lying between them. CDR3 nucleotide sequence: TGTGCCAGCAGCTTAAGTGAGCAATCCTTATACTCTGGGGCCAACGTCCTGACTTTC. Translating gives CASSLSEQSLYSGANVLTF.